The next 8 T cell receptor beta chains were all read from a single sample in a study of T cell changes during pregnancy in multiple sclerosis. Clones were sequenced by immunoSEQ multiplex PCR, and TCRdb holds only the in-frame ones, with some missing. The table records around 55,000 clones, about 90% of them present only once. Specimen: CD4+ T cells from peripheral blood mononuclear cells, collected in the first trimester of pregnancy. Receptor source: a female donor with multiple sclerosis, enrolled in a pregnancy study.

The V call is TRBV15, the J call TRBJ1-4; a weak D match, TRBD1 (6 bases). Trimming removed 5 bases from V and 3 bases from J, with 10 bases in between. The CDR3 sequence is 14 residues long. Germline loops: CDR1 LNHNV, CDR2 YYDKDF (reference sequence). CDR3 sequence reads: CATSFGGANEKLFF. CDR3 DNA sequence: TGTGCCACCAGCTTTGGGGGCGCTAATGAAAAACTGTTTTTT.

This chain joins TRBV28 and TRBJ2-7, with a possible D match to TRBD1 (5 bases). CDR3 size: 11 residues. Germline assignment: CDR1 MDHEN and CDR2 SYDVKM. V was cut by 5 bases and J by 9 bases, with 11 bases left in between. The CDR3 region has the DNA TGTGCCAGCAGTACGACAGCCGCGCAGTACTTC. It specifies CASSTTAAQYF. The whole variable domain, remainder taken from reference TRBV28 and TRBJ2-7, is DVKVTQSSRYLVKRTGEKVFLECVQDMDHENMFWYRQDPGLGLRLIYFSYDVKMKEKGDIPEGYSVSREKKERFSLILESASTNQTSMYLCASSTTAAQYFGPGTRLTVT.

In the case of this clone: No conserved phenylalanine or tryptophan ends this CDR3, so it is likely a read error. The DNA is left out, because the CDR3 cannot be placed on it with certainty; the CDR3 is given as TCRdb lists it. The chain uses TRBV2 and TRBJ1-4; the table names TRBD1, a call not compared with the DNA. 12 amino acids form the CDR3, both terminal residues included. Looked up from germline, CDR1 is SNHLY and CDR2 is FYNNEI. The CDR3 here is CASGTGFSLRIA.

The chain is built from TRBV6-5 and TRBJ2-7, with TRBD1 identical over 10 bases. Germline values: CDR1 MNHEY, CDR2 SVGAGI. V shed 0 bases, J shed 4 bases, and the junction held 6 bases outside the gene matches. The CDR3 runs to 16 residues. CDR3 sequence (DNA): TGTGCCAGCAGTTACTCCACAGGGACAGGGGTGTACGAGCAGTACTTC. Protein product: CASSYSTGTGVYEQYF.

V is TRBV2 and J is TRBJ2-7, with a tentative D call TRBD1 (5 bases). The CDR3 contains 13 residues. Between the trimmed V and J ends, which lost 7 bases and 4 bases, there was a span of 14 bases. The germline V gene has CDR1 SNHLY and CDR2 FYNNEI. The CDR3 DNA sequence: TGTGCCAGCAAAGGCGACAGCAGGTACGAGCAGTACTTC. Amino acids: CASKGDSRYEQYF.

V usage is TRBV28 and J usage is TRBJ1-1; possible D gene TRBD1, 6 bases. The germline V gene encodes CDR1 MDHEN and CDR2 SYDVKM. The CDR3 covers 15 residues. The V gene lost 7 bases and the J gene lost 5 bases, with 20 bases spanning the gap. The DNA for the CDR3 is TGTGCCAGCATCCCGTCTGGGCAGGGGAGAACTGAAGCTTTCTTT. Residues: CASIPSGQGRTEAFF.

This clone showed up just a few times. The J gene is TRBJ1-2, the V gene TRBV4-3; 12 nucleotides agree with TRBD1. This CDR3 has 15 amino acids. Losses at the gene ends were 3 bases for V and 8 bases for J; bases not matched to a gene: 7. Germline V CDR1 and CDR2: LGHNA, YSLEER. CDR3 DNA sequence: TGCGCCAGCAGCCAGCCGGGACAGGGGGCAGGAGGCTACACCTTC. Protein product: CASSQPGQGAGGYTF.

Turning to this clone: An end of the junction differs from the germline gene, which may be a read error. The rearrangement uses TRBV7-6 and TRBJ2-5, with 11 bases lining up with TRBD2. Germline V lookup: CDR1 SGHVS, CDR2 FNYEAQ. The CDR3 spans 14 residues. The CDR3 nucleotides are TGTGCCAGCAGCCTAGCGGGGGGTGTAGAGACCCAGTACTTC. It specifies CASSLAGGVETQYF.